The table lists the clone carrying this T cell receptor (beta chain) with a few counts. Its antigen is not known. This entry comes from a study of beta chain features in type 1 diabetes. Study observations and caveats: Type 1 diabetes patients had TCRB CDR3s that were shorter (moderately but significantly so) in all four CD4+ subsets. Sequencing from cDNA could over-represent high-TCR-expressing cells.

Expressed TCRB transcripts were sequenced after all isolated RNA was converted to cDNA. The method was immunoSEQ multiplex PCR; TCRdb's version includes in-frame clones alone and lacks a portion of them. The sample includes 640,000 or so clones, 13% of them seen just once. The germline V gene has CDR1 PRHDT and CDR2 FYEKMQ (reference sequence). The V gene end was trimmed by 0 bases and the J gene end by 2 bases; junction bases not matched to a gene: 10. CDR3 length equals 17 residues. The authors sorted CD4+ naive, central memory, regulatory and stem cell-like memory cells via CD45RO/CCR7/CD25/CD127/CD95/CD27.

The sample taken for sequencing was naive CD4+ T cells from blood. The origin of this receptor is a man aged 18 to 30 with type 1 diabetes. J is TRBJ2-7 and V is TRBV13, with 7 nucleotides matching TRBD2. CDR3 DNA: TGTGCCAGCAGCTTAGGCTCGGGGAGGGGCATCACCTACGAGCAGTACTTC. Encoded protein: CASSLGSGRGITYEQYF.